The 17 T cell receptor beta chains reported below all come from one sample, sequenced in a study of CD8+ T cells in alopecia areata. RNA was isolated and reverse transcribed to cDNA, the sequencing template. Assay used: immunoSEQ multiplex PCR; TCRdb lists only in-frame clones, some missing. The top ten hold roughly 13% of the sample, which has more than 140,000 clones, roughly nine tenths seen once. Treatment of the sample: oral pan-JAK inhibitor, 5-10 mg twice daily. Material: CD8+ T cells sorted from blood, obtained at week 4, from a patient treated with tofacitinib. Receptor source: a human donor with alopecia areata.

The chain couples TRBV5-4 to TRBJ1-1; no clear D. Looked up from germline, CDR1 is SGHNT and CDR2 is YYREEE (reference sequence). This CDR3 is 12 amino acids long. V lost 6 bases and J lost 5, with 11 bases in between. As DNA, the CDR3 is TGTGCCAGCATTTCAATGGGGACTGAAGCTTTCTTT. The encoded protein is CASISMGTEAFF.

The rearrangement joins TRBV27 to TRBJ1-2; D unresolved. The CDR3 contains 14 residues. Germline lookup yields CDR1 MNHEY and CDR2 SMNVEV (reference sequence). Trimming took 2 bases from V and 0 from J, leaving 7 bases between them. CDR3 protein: CASSLQRANYGYTF. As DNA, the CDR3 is TGTGCCAGCAGTTTACAGAGAGCTAACTATGGCTACACCTTC.

Here the CDR3 DNA reads TGTGCCAGCAGAACCAGGGCCTATGACAATGAGCAGTTCTTC. Its translation: CASRTRAYDNEQFF. The rearrangement joins TRBV7-8 to TRBJ2-1, with D possibly being TRBD1 (5 bases). V shed 6 bases and J shed 5 bases, with 14 bases lying between them. This CDR3 has 14 residues. Germline lookup yields CDR1 SGHVS and CDR2 FQNEAQ.

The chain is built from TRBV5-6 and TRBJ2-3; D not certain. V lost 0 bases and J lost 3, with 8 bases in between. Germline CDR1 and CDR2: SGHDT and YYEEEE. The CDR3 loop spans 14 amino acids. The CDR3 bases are TGTGCCAGCAGCTTGGGGCGGCGGACAGATACGCAGTATTTT. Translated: CASSLGRRTDTQYF.

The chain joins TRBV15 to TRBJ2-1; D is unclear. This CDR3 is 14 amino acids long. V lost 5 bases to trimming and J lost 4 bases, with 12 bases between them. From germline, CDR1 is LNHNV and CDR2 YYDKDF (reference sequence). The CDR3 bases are TGTGCCACCAGCCGGTTAGAAACTTACAATGAGCAGTTCTTC. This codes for CATSRLETYNEQFF.

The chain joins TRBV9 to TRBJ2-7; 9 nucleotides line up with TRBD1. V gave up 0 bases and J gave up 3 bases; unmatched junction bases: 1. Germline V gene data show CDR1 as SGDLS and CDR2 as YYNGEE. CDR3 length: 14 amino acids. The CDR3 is CASSVEGQGYEQYF. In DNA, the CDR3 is TGTGCCAGCAGCGTAGAGGGACAGGGCTACGAGCAGTACTTC.

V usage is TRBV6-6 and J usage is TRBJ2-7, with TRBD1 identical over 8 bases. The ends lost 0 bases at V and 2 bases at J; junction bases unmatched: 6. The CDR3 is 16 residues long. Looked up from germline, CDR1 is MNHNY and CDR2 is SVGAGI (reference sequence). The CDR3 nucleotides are TGTGCCAGCAGTTACTCGGGGACAGGTGGCGCCTACGAGCAGTACTTC. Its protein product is CASSYSGTGGAYEQYF.

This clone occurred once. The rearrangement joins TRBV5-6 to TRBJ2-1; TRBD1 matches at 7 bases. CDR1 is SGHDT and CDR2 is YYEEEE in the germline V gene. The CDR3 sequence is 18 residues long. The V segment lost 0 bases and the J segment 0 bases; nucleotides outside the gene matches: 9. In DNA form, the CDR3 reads TGTGCCAGCAGCTTGGGAGGGACAGTCAGCCTCTCCTACAATGAGCAGTTCTTC. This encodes CASSLGGTVSLSYNEQFF.

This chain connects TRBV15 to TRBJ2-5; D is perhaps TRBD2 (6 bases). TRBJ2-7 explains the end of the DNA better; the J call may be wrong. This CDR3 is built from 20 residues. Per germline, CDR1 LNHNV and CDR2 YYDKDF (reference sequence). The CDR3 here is CATSREAGGTPVIGLVEQYF. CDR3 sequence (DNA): TGTGCCACCAGCAGAGAGGCAGGTGGGACTCCCGTTATAGGTCTTGTCGAGCAGTACTTC.

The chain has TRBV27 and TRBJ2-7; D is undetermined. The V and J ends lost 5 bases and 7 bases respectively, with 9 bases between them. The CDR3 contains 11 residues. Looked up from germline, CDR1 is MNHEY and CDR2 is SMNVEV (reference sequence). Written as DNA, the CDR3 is TGTGCCAGCAGTGAAGGTGGGGAGCAGTACTTC. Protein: CASSEGGEQYF.

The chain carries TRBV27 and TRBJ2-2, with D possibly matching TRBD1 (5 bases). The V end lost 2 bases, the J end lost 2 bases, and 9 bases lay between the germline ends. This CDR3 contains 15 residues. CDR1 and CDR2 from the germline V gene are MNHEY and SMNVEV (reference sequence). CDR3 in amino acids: CASSLRQGNTGELFF. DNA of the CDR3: TGTGCCAGCAGTTTACGGCAGGGTAACACCGGGGAGCTGTTTTTT.

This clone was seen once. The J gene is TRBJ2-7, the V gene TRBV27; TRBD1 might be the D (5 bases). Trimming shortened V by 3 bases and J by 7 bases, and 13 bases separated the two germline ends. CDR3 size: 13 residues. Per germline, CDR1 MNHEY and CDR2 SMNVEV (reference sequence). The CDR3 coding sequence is TGTGCCAGCAGTTTGGGGCCTTCCGGGGAGCAGTACTTC. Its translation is CASSLGPSGEQYF.

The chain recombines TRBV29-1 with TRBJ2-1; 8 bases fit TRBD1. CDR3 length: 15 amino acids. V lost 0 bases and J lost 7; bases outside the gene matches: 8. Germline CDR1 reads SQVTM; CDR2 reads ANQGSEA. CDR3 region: CSVEDRQGWSNEQFF. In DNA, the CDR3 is TGCAGCGTTGAAGATCGACAGGGGTGGTCAAATGAGCAGTTCTTC.

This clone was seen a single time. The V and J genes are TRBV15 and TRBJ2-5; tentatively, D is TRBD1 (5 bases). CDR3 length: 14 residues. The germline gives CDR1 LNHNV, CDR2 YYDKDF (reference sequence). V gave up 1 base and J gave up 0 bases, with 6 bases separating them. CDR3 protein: CATSRVQDQETQYF. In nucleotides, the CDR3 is TGTGCCACCAGCAGAGTACAGGACCAAGAGACCCAGTACTTC.

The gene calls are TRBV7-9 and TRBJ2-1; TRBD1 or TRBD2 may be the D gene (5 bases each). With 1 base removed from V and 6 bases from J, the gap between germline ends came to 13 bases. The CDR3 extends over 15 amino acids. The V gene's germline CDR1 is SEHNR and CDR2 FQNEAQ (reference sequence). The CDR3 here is CASSLDGRGVNEQFF. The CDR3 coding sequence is TGTGCCAGCAGCTTAGATGGGCGAGGGGTCAATGAGCAGTTCTTC.

The CDR3 region is CSVRGGGTDTQYF. Here the CDR3 DNA reads TGCAGCGTTCGAGGGGGGGGCACAGATACGCAGTATTTT. This chain joins TRBV29-1 and TRBJ2-3, with a tentative D call TRBD2 (7 bases). This CDR3 is built from 13 residues. The V and J ends lost 5 bases and 1 base respectively, with 10 bases between them. Per germline, CDR1 SQVTM and CDR2 ANQGSEA.

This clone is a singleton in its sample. The CDR3 DNA reads as TGTGCCAGCAGCTTTCGGGGACTCGACTATAACGAGCAGTACTTC. As protein: CASSFRGLDYNEQYF. The J gene is TRBJ2-7, the V gene TRBV5-6; TRBD2 might be the D (6 bases). Trimming took 2 bases from V and 5 from J, leaving 17 bases between them. The CDR3 is 15 residues long. Germline lookup yields CDR1 SGHDT and CDR2 YYEEEE.